This entry lists 20 T cell receptor beta chains sequenced from one sample in a study of T cells in Graves' hyperthyroidism and ophthalmopathy (dated by TCRdb to about 2019). Receptor amplification or capture employed multiplex PCR. Instrument used: Illumina HiSeq 2000. TCR beta CDR3 regions were amplified from RNA transcripts. For the first round of RT-PCR on the TCR CDR3, the HTBI primer set was used together with the Qiagen OneStep RT-PCR kit. TCRdb itself trimmed the public reads at Q25 with fastp, ran MiXCR and retained productive beta chains. Rows with a matching CDR3 protein are joined into one entry that keeps the most common DNA and genes. Counted in this sample were approximately 700,000 distinct CDR3 sequences; approximately 42% of them appeared once. Approximately 6.8% of the sample belongs to the ten largest clones. The sequencing input was peripheral blood or thyroid tissue (not recorded which). These TCRs come from an adult man with Graves' disease, either hyperthyroidism or ophthalmopathy (not recorded which).

The chain has TRBV7-9 and TRBJ2-7, with no clear D. The assigned J gene may be wrong: the sequence end matches TRBJ2-5 better. Per the germline V gene, CDR1 is SEHNR and CDR2 is FQNEAQ (reference sequence). CDR3 size: 11 residues. The CDR3 coding sequence is TGTGCCAGCAGCCAAATAAAGACCCAGTACTTC. It specifies CASSQIKTQYF.

There are many counts of this clonotype. The chain combines TRBV2 with TRBJ2-6; perhaps TRBD1 as D (6 bases). CDR1 and CDR2 from the germline V gene are SNHLY and FYNNEI. The CDR3 is 17 residues long. V was clipped by 6 bases and J by 0 bases, with 15 bases between them. The CDR3 DNA sequence: TGTGCCAGCAGCCTCACACGAGGGGGCTCTGGGGCCAACGTCCTGACTTTC. The encoded protein is CASSLTRGGSGANVLTF.

The J gene is TRBJ2-5, the V gene TRBV6-5; D may be TRBD1 (5 bases). The J call could be wrong; TRBJ2-7 is a better fit for the DNA end. Germline lookup yields CDR1 MNHEY and CDR2 SVGAGI. The CDR3 runs 14 residues. The CDR3 sequence: CASSARTSRHEQYF. As DNA, the CDR3 is TGTGCCAGCAGCGCCAGGACAAGCCGGCACGAGCAGTACTTC.

The V call is TRBV6-1, the J call TRBJ1-1; no firm D call. Germline V lookup: CDR1 MNHNS, CDR2 SASEGT. V was pared by 10 bases and J by 5 bases, with 11 bases between. This CDR3 spans 11 amino acids. The CDR3 coding sequence is TGTGCCACCGCGGCCGGGACTGAAGCTTTCTTT. Translation: CATAAGTEAFF.

This chain connects TRBV5-1 to TRBJ1-5; D not certain. Germline values: CDR1 SGHRS, CDR2 YFSETQ. The length of the CDR3 is 18 residues. V lost 8 bases and J 1 base, leaving 25 bases between the germline ends. The CDR3 region is CARGPHAAQRSSNQPQHF. The DNA of the CDR3 is TGCGCCAGGGGCCCCCATGCGGCACAGAGGAGCAGCAATCAGCCCCAGCATTTT.

The rearrangement joins TRBV20-1 to TRBJ2-5; D is perhaps TRBD2 (6 bases). Germline CDR1 and CDR2: DFQATT and SNEGSKA (reference sequence). V gave up 5 bases and J gave up 4 bases, with 11 bases separating them. CDR3 size: 12 residues. CDR3 loop: CSAWDGGETQYF. The DNA for the CDR3 is TGCAGTGCTTGGGACGGGGGAGAGACCCAGTACTTC.

The V call is TRBV9, the J call TRBJ2-7, with D perhaps matching TRBD1 (6 bases). V shed 0 bases and J shed 3 bases, with 7 bases lying between them. The germline V gene has CDR1 SGDLS and CDR2 YYNGEE. CDR3 length: 13 residues. The CDR3 DNA reads as TGTGCCAGCAGCGTAGGGGACAACTACGAGCAGTACTTC. Encoded protein: CASSVGDNYEQYF.

The table lists this clonotype with a few counts. The CDR3 DNA reads as TGTGCCAGCAGCCCCAACAGGGGGGGCGAGACCCAGTACTTC. Translation gives CASSPNRGGETQYF. The V gene is TRBV9, the J gene TRBJ2-5; perhaps TRBD1 as D (8 bases). V was cut by 4 bases and J by 5 bases, with 15 bases left in between. This CDR3 is built from 14 residues. CDR1 and CDR2 (germline): SGDLS, YYNGEE.

This clonotype has just one count. The rearrangement uses TRBV7-2 and TRBJ2-5, with D possibly TRBD1 on 6 matching bases. The CDR3 runs to 17 residues. Deletions cut 6 bases from V and 0 bases from J, with 20 bases between. Germline V gene data show CDR1 as SGHTA and CDR2 as FQGNSA. CDR3 sequence reads: CASSYTGSTGNQETQYF. The DNA for the CDR3 is TGTGCCAGCAGTTACACGGGATCAACAGGGAACCAAGAGACCCAGTACTTC. Filled out from reference TRBV7-2 and TRBJ2-5, the complete variable domain reads GAGVSQSPSNKVTEKGKDVELRCDPISGHTALYWYRQSLGQGLEFLIYFQGNSAPDKSGLPSDRFSAERTGGSVSTLTIQRTQQEDSAVYLCASSYTGSTGNQETQYFGPGTRLLVL.

This clonotype showed up just a few times. The genes are TRBV5-1 and TRBJ1-1; 7 bases fit TRBD1. CDR1 is SGHRS, CDR2 YFSETQ, per germline. This CDR3 has 12 amino acids. V gave up 8 bases and J gave up 2 bases; unmatched junction bases: 3. The CDR3 loop is CASGTANTEAFF. CDR3 coding DNA: TGCGCCAGTGGGACAGCTAACACTGAAGCTTTCTTT.

The chain employs TRBV6-5 and TRBJ1-1, with no clear D. V lost 5 bases to trimming and J lost 5 bases, with 15 bases between them. The CDR3 spans 14 residues. The germline CDR1 and CDR2 sequences are MNHEY and SVGAGI. The CDR3 bases are TGTGCCAGCAGTGACATACACCCGATAACTGAAGCTTTCTTT. This codes for CASSDIHPITEAFF.

The chain has TRBV24-1 and TRBJ2-5, with D tentatively TRBD1 or TRBD2 (6 bases each). Germline values: CDR1 KGHDR, CDR2 SFDVKD. Trimming pared 5 bases from V and 5 bases from J, leaving 14 bases between. CDR3 length: 14 amino acids. The CDR3 nucleotides read TGTGCCACCAGTGGGGATGGGGGGCGGGAGACCCAGTACTTC. This gives the protein CATSGDGGRETQYF.

The V and J genes are TRBV19 and TRBJ1-2; TRBD1 is a possible D gene (5 bases). Trimming removed 7 bases at V and 7 bases at J, with 13 bases between. Germline V gene data show CDR1 as LNHDA and CDR2 as SQIVND (reference sequence). The CDR3 is 12 amino acids. The DNA of the CDR3 is TGTGCCAGTAATCAGGGTGTTAGTGGCTACACCTTC. This gives the protein CASNQGVSGYTF. Based on the CDR3 plus reference TRBV19 and TRBJ1-2, the full variable domain is DGGITQSPKYLFRKEGQNVTLSCEQNLNHDAMYWYRQDPGQGLRLIYYSQIVNDFQKGDIAEGYSVSREKKESFPLTVTSAQKNPTAFYLCASNQGVSGYTFGSGTRLTVV.

DNA of the CDR3: TGTGCCAGCAGCTTGGCATTGTACGGGAACTATGGCTACACCTTC. It encodes CASSLALYGNYGYTF. This rearrangement joins TRBV7-9 to TRBJ1-2; D is undetermined. CDR3 length: 15 amino acids. Germline values: CDR1 SEHNR, CDR2 FQNEAQ (reference sequence). V shed 3 bases and J shed 2 bases, with 13 bases lying between them. The full variable domain, rest sourced from reference TRBV7-9 and TRBJ1-2, is DTGVSQNPRHKITKRGQNVTFRCDPISEHNRLYWYRQTLGQGPEFLTYFQNEAQLEKSRLLSDRFSAERPKGSFSTLEIQRTEQGDSAMYLCASSLALYGNYGYTFGSGTRLTVV.

The chain is built from TRBV29-1 and TRBJ2-7, with TRBD2 identical over 7 bases. The ends lost 5 bases at V and 7 bases at J; junction bases unmatched: 5. Germline V lookup: CDR1 SQVTM, CDR2 ANQGSEA. The CDR3 spans 11 residues. The CDR3 loop reads CSVQAGREQYF. CDR3 nucleotide sequence: TGCAGCGTTCAAGCGGGAAGGGAGCAGTACTTC.

This clonotype was seen more than once but under ten times. CDR3 bases: TGTGCCAGCAGACTGGACGGACTTTATGGCTACACCTTC. Translating gives CASRLDGLYGYTF. This chain links TRBV12-3 or TRBV12-4 with TRBJ1-2; no reliable D call. This CDR3 has 13 residues. Trimming pared 6 bases from V and 5 bases from J, leaving 13 bases between.

Comment on this clonotype: Given a much more abundant clone one base away, this may be a read error. V and J are TRBV4-1 and TRBJ1-6; 7 nucleotides agree with TRBD1. The CDR3 spans 15 residues. The germline CDR1 and CDR2 sequences are MGHRA and YSYEKL. The J segment lost 10 bases and the V segment lost 0 bases, leaving 6 bases of the junction unmatched. CDR3 loop: CASSQEQGKGSPLHF. The CDR3 DNA follows: TGCGCCAGCAGCCAAGAACAGGGGAAAGGATCACCCCTCCACTTT.

The chain uses TRBV20-1 and TRBJ1-5; 9 positions agree with TRBD1. Germline CDR1 and CDR2: DFQATT and SNEGSKA (reference sequence). V gave up 8 bases and J gave up 0 bases; unmatched junction bases: 8. The CDR3 contains 15 residues. CDR3 DNA sequence: TGCAGTACCAACAAGGACAGGGGTAGCAATCAGCCCCAGCATTTT. As protein: CSTNKDRGSNQPQHF.

About this clonotype: It may be a read error: a sequence one base away is much more abundant. CDR3 DNA: TGTGCCATCAGTTTTGTACAAGATGGCTACACCTTC. Residues: CAISFVQDGYTF. The chain carries TRBV10-3 and TRBJ1-2; D remains unclear. Trimming stripped 5 bases from V and 6 bases from J, with 10 bases between. Germline CDR1 is ENHRY and CDR2 is SYGVKD. CDR3 length: 12 amino acids.

V and J are TRBV4-2 and TRBJ2-5; 9 bases line up with TRBD2. Germline V gene lookup returns CDR1 LGHNA and CDR2 YNFKEQ. V gave up 4 bases and J gave up 4 bases; unmatched junction bases: 13. The CDR3 runs to 17 residues. CDR3 loop: CASSRGNIAGAGETQYF. The CDR3 nucleotides are TGTGCCAGCAGCCGGGGGAATATAGCGGGAGCCGGAGAGACCCAGTACTTC.